Shown below are 32 T cell receptor beta chains from a single sample sequenced in a study of cytomegalovirus exposure and HLA in healthy donors (dated by TCRdb to 2016 to 2017). The method was the immunoSEQ multiplex PCR assay. For the multiplex PCR, a mixture combining 60 forward primers for TCR Vbeta segments and 13 reverse primers for TCR Jbeta segments was used. TCRdb mirrors the immuneACCESS table, restricted to in-frame sequences. Some clones are absent from its copies; in checked studies, under half trace to an unresolved V gene, and the reason for the others is unknown. Present in this sample are 170,000 or so clones, around four fifths of which were seen just once. 4.8% of the sample is in the top ten clones. Sequenced material: PBMCs. The receptor set was obtained from a girl aged 10 to 17 in good health and CMV-seropositive.

The chain carries TRBV6-5 and TRBJ2-5; weak D call: TRBD1 (6 bases). The DNA end is more similar to TRBJ2-7, so the J call may be wrong. The germline CDR1 and CDR2 sequences are MNHEY and SVGAGI. The CDR3 runs to 13 residues. Written as DNA, the CDR3 is TGTGCCAGCAGTCCCTCGGACAGCTACGAGCAGTACTTC. The encoded protein is CASSPSDSYEQYF.

The chain couples TRBV11-1 to TRBJ2-3; 10 bases align to TRBD2. This CDR3 contains 15 residues. The germline V gene encodes CDR1 SGHAT and CDR2 FQDESV (reference sequence). V gave up 1 base and J gave up 7 bases; unmatched junction bases: 5. The CDR3: CASSLVASGGNTQYF. DNA for the CDR3: TGTGCCAGCAGCTTAGTTGCTAGCGGGGGAAATACGCAGTATTTT. The full variable domain, completed using reference TRBV11-1 and TRBJ2-3, is EAEVAQSPRYKITEKSQAVAFWCDPISGHATLYWYRQILGQGPELLVQFQDESVVDDSQLPKDRFSAERLKGVDSTLKIQPAELGDSAMYLCASSLVASGGNTQYFGPGTRLTVL.

The chain links TRBV15 to TRBJ2-5, with 7 bases identical to TRBD2. The CDR3 has 15 amino acids. CDR1 and CDR2 (germline): LNHNV, YYDKDF (reference sequence). With 0 bases clipped from V and 5 bases from J, the junction kept 6 bases outside the gene matches. The DNA of the CDR3 is TGTGCCACCAGCAGAGATCGGGGGGATGGGGAGACCCAGTACTTC. This gives the protein CATSRDRGDGETQYF.

J is TRBJ1-1 and V is TRBV23-1, with 9 bases matching TRBD1. TRBV23-1 is reported as an ORF; its role is uncertain. V lost 3 bases and J lost 4; bases outside the gene matches: 15. The CDR3 runs to 18 residues. CDR3 residues: CASSHSRTGETLGTEAFF. CDR3 sequence (DNA): TGCGCCAGCAGTCATTCCCGGACAGGGGAAACTTTAGGCACTGAAGCTTTCTTT.

The J gene is TRBJ2-1, the V gene TRBV11-3; 15 positions match TRBD2. The CDR3 has 18 residues. The germline V gene has CDR1 SGHNT and CDR2 YENEEA. Trimming cost V 2 bases and J 2 bases; bases outside gene matches: 4. CDR3 region: CASSLRTSGGAAYNEQFF. CDR3 nucleotides: TGTGCCAGCAGCTTACGGACTAGCGGGGGGGCGGCCTACAATGAGCAGTTCTTC.

In this sample, this clone turned up a few times. This chain uses TRBV6-5 with TRBJ2-7; maybe TRBD2 (6 bases). CDR3 length equals 13 residues. V dropped 7 bases and J dropped 0 bases, with 10 bases sitting between them. Germline V lookup: CDR1 MNHEY, CDR2 SVGAGI. The CDR3 protein is CASKSGYSYEQYF. The DNA for the CDR3 is TGTGCCAGCAAAAGCGGGTACTCCTACGAGCAGTACTTC.

J is TRBJ1-2 and V is TRBV7-3; 8 bases are shared with TRBD1. Looked up from germline, CDR1 is SGHTA and CDR2 is FQGTGA. This CDR3 spans 15 amino acids. V shed 5 bases and J 1 base; nucleotides not matched to a gene: 6. CDR3 sequence: CASSPRDRNNYGYTF. The CDR3 bases are TGTGCCAGCAGCCCACGGGACAGGAATAACTATGGCTACACCTTC.

The chain couples TRBV15 to TRBJ2-3; 10 nucleotides line up with TRBD1. The CDR3 consists of 16 residues. After removal of 4 bases from V and 4 bases from J, the junction contained 8 bases not matched to a gene. Germline V CDR1 and CDR2: LNHNV, YYDKDF (reference sequence). The CDR3 reads CATSINGQGVSDTQYF. The CDR3 DNA follows: TGTGCCACCAGCATAAATGGACAGGGGGTATCAGATACGCAGTATTTT.

The chain links TRBV5-6 to TRBJ2-7, with TRBD1 identical over 7 bases. Germline CDR1 SGHDT, CDR2 YYEEEE. This CDR3 comprises 12 residues. Germline trimming cut 0 bases from V and 6 bases from J; bases unmatched to any gene: 0. The DNA for the CDR3 is TGTGCCAGCAGCTTGGACAGGGGCGAGCAGTACTTC. Its protein product is CASSLDRGEQYF.

This chain joins TRBV6-5 and TRBJ2-3; a possible D gene is TRBD1 (5 bases). The V end was cut by 4 bases, the J end by 3 bases, with 8 bases between. The germline V gene encodes CDR1 MNHEY and CDR2 SVGAGI. The CDR3 length is 13 residues. The CDR3 DNA follows: TGTGCCAGCAGTTCCAGGGAAACAGATACGCAGTATTTT. Translation gives CASSSRETDTQYF.

The rearrangement joins TRBV6-1 to TRBJ2-5, with 11 bases that match TRBD2. Trimming at V came to 4 bases and at J to 0 bases, leaving 1 base not matched to a gene. The length of the CDR3 is 15 residues. Germline V CDR1 and CDR2: MNHNS, SASEGT. CDR3 sequence: CASSGLAGYQETQYF. The DNA of the CDR3 is TGTGCCAGCAGTGGACTAGCGGGGTACCAAGAGACCCAGTACTTC.

The V and J genes are TRBV27 and TRBJ1-6, with D unresolved. The ends were cut back, 2 bases at V and 0 bases at J, with 14 bases in the middle. CDR1 is MNHEY, CDR2 SMNVEV, per germline (reference sequence). The CDR3 totals 18 residues. For the CDR3, the DNA is TGTGCCAGCAGTTTAATAGCGACGGCGAGCTCCTATAATTCACCCCTCCACTTT. Translating it yields CASSLIATASSYNSPLHF.

Notes on this clone: Within the sample, other DNA sequences also encode this same CDR3. The gene calls are TRBV27 and TRBJ1-1, with unresolved D. The ends were cut back, 2 bases at V and 0 bases at J, with 7 bases in the middle. CDR1 is MNHEY and CDR2 is SMNVEV in the germline V gene (reference sequence). The CDR3 is 14 residues long. The CDR3: CASSLGSLNTEAFF. The DNA of the CDR3 is TGTGCCAGCAGTTTAGGTAGTTTGAACACTGAAGCTTTCTTT.

The V gene is TRBV5-1, the J gene TRBJ2-3; 10 nucleotides align to TRBD1. Germline loops: CDR1 SGHRS, CDR2 YFSETQ. The J segment lost 3 bases and the V segment lost 1 base, leaving 2 bases of the junction unmatched. This CDR3 region has 15 residues. The CDR3 region is CASSLMGQGTDTQYF. The CDR3 bases are TGCGCCAGCAGCTTGATGGGACAGGGGACAGATACGCAGTATTTT.

The rearrangement links TRBV7-9 to TRBJ1-4, with 7 bases lining up with TRBD1. The CDR3 covers 16 residues. Trimming at V came to 6 bases and at J to 0 bases, leaving 7 bases not matched to a gene. Germline assignment: CDR1 SEHNR and CDR2 FQNEAQ (reference sequence). Written as DNA, the CDR3 is TGTGCCAGCAGTCCTAGGGGGCGGGCAACTAATGAAAAACTGTTTTTT. Its protein is CASSPRGRATNEKLFF.

The chain is built from TRBV2 and TRBJ1-1; maybe TRBD1 (5 bases). V lost 4 bases and J lost 4, with 10 bases in between. Germline V CDR1 and CDR2: SNHLY, FYNNEI. This CDR3 comprises 13 residues. The CDR3 reads CASSGGEGTEAFF. In nucleotides, the CDR3 is TGTGCCAGCAGTGGAGGGGAGGGCACTGAAGCTTTCTTT. Looking up the rest from reference TRBV2 and TRBJ1-1 gives the full variable domain: EPEVTQTPSHQVTQMGQEVILRCVPISNHLYFYWYRQILGQKVEFLVSFYNNEISEKSEIFDDQFSVERPDGSNFTLKIRSTKLEDSAMYFCASSGGEGTEAFFGQGTRLTVV.

In DNA, the CDR3 is TGTGCCAGCAGCTTAGATTACTATGCAACTAATGAAAAACTGTTTTTT. It encodes CASSLDYYATNEKLFF. This chain connects TRBV7-8 to TRBJ1-4, with D hard to call. Between the trimmed V and J ends, which lost 1 base and 0 bases, there was a span of 9 bases. Germline CDR1 SGHVS, CDR2 FQNEAQ. The CDR3 spans 16 residues.

This clone was observed a single time. The V and J genes are TRBV25-1 and TRBJ1-2, with D possibly matching TRBD1 (5 bases). CDR1 and CDR2 (germline): MGHDK, SYGVNS. This CDR3 is built from 16 residues. V lost 2 bases and J lost 7, with 20 bases in between. The CDR3 loop reads CASSEPRRGRFGGYTF. CDR3 sequence (DNA): TGTGCCAGCAGTGAACCTAGGAGGGGCAGGTTTGGTGGCTACACCTTC.

The chain recombines TRBV14 with TRBJ1-1, with D unclear. This CDR3 is built from 13 residues. Trimming cost V 1 base and J 4 bases, with 7 bases left between them. Germline V gives CDR1 SGHDN, CDR2 FVKESK. The CDR3 DNA is TGTGCCAGCAGCCAAGTTTCGGGCACTGAAGCTTTCTTT. Its protein product is CASSQVSGTEAFF.

This sequence joins TRBV4-1 and TRBJ2-7; no clear D. Germline CDR1 is MGHRA and CDR2 is YSYEKL. Trimming pared 0 bases from V and 0 bases from J, leaving 6 bases between. The CDR3 extends over 14 amino acids. The CDR3 sequence: CASSQDHTSYEQYF. CDR3 DNA: TGCGCCAGCAGCCAAGATCACACCTCCTACGAGCAGTACTTC.

This sequence joins TRBV9 and TRBJ2-3; D may be TRBD1 (6 bases). The CDR3 is 15 amino acids. The germline V gene encodes CDR1 SGDLS and CDR2 YYNGEE. Trimming left V 3 bases short and J 3 bases short, with 14 bases between. The CDR3 protein is CASSATGFLTDTQYF. CDR3 nucleotides: TGTGCCAGCAGCGCAACAGGGTTTCTAACAGATACGCAGTATTTT.

V is TRBV27 and J is TRBJ1-1, with TRBD1 matching over 7 bases. The CDR3 length is 15 residues. J lost 0 bases, V lost 7 bases, and 8 bases had no gene match. Looked up from germline, CDR1 is MNHEY and CDR2 is SMNVEV (reference sequence). CDR3: CASTRSTGMNTEAFF. CDR3 nucleotides: TGTGCCAGCACCCGATCGACAGGGATGAACACTGAAGCTTTCTTT.

This clone has only a few counts. The V gene is TRBV15, the J gene TRBJ1-5, with D tentatively TRBD1 (5 bases). V shed 1 base and J shed 0 bases, with 16 bases lying between them. The CDR3 contains 18 residues. The germline V gene encodes CDR1 LNHNV and CDR2 YYDKDF (reference sequence). Here the CDR3 reads CATSRGIGRGLSNQPQHF. The CDR3, as DNA: TGTGCCACCAGCAGAGGGATAGGGAGGGGTCTTAGCAATCAGCCCCAGCATTTT.

This sequence joins TRBV7-2 and TRBJ1-4; 8 bases map to TRBD1. The germline gives CDR1 SGHTA, CDR2 FQGNSA. V lost 5 bases and J lost 6; bases outside the gene matches: 5. This CDR3 is 14 amino acids long. As DNA, the CDR3 is TGTGCCAGCAGCCCCGGGACAGGTTATGAAAAACTGTTTTTT. Protein sequence: CASSPGTGYEKLFF. Drawing the rest from reference TRBV7-2 and TRBJ1-4, the complete variable domain is GAGVSQSPSNKVTEKGKDVELRCDPISGHTALYWYRQSLGQGLEFLIYFQGNSAPDKSGLPSDRFSAERTGGSVSTLTIQRTQQEDSAVYLCASSPGTGYEKLFFGSGTQLSVL.

The DNA of the CDR3 is TGTGCCAGCAGTTTAACGAGCTCCTACGAGCAGTACTTC. Translating gives CASSLTSSYEQYF. The chain employs TRBV28 and TRBJ2-5; no firm D call. The DNA end is more similar to TRBJ2-7, so the J call may be wrong. Germline CDR1 and CDR2: MDHEN and SYDVKM. This CDR3 has 13 amino acids.

The chain uses TRBV5-1 and TRBJ2-7; 8 nucleotides agree with TRBD1. V lost 5 bases to trimming and J lost 2 bases; unmatched junction nucleotides: 6. Germline V CDR1 and CDR2: SGHRS, YFSETQ. CDR3 size: 14 residues. CDR3 nucleotide sequence: TGCGCCAGCAGGGGGCCGGGACAGGCCTACGAGCAGTACTTC. It codes for CASRGPGQAYEQYF.

The CDR3: CASSVSGTEAFF. CDR3 nucleotide sequence: TGTGCCAGCAGTGTATCAGGGACTGAAGCTTTCTTT. The rearrangement links TRBV2 to TRBJ1-1, with a tentative D call TRBD1 (5 bases). This CDR3 is built from 12 residues. The germline gives CDR1 SNHLY, CDR2 FYNNEI. V lost 4 bases to trimming and J lost 5 bases, with 8 bases between them.

V is TRBV7-9 and J is TRBJ1-4, with 12 bases that match TRBD1. CDR1 is SEHNR, CDR2 FQNEAQ, per germline (reference sequence). The CDR3 has 17 amino acids. V trimming: 2 bases; J trimming: 2 bases; junction bases outside the gene matches: 3. The CDR3 loop is CASSLRDRGPTNEKLFF. CDR3 DNA: TGTGCCAGCAGCTTAAGGGACAGGGGGCCTACTAATGAAAAACTGTTTTTT.

The chain recombines TRBV5-1 with TRBJ2-3; TRBD1 matches 7 bases. This CDR3 is 15 amino acids long. With V trimmed by 5 bases and J by 0 bases, 6 bases remained unmatched. CDR1 and CDR2 (germline): SGHRS, YFSETQ. The CDR3 spells CASRWDSTSTDTQYF. In DNA, the CDR3 is TGCGCCAGCAGATGGGACAGCACTAGCACAGATACGCAGTATTTT.

With regard to this clone: Other DNA sequences in this sample translate to the same CDR3. This chain connects TRBV29-1 to TRBJ2-1; TRBD1 agrees at 9 bases. Germline CDR1 SQVTM, CDR2 ANQGSEA. V shed 0 bases, J shed 7 bases, and the junction held 10 bases outside the gene matches. This CDR3 spans 16 amino acids. The CDR3 nucleotides are TGCAGCGTTGAAGATCAGAGGACAGGGGTCAGGAATGAGCAGTTCTTC. It yields the protein CSVEDQRTGVRNEQFF.

This clone was seen a single time. The chain combines TRBV9 with TRBJ2-3; TRBD2 matches 9 bases. J gave up 2 bases and V 4 bases, and 5 bases lay outside the gene matches. The CDR3 is 15 residues long. Germline assignment: CDR1 SGDLS and CDR2 YYNGEE. The CDR3 DNA sequence: TGTGCCAGCAGCACCAGCGGGGGGCTCACAGATACGCAGTATTTT. Its translation is CASSTSGGLTDTQYF.

The V gene is TRBV18, the J gene TRBJ1-3; possibly TRBD1 for D (6 bases). The CDR3 sequence is 15 residues long. Germline lookup yields CDR1 KGHSH and CDR2 LQKENI. The V end lost 1 base, the J end lost 2 bases, and 9 bases lay between the germline ends. Here the CDR3 reads CASSPQRGTGNTIYF. CDR3 in DNA: TGTGCCAGCTCACCACAGAGGGGGACTGGAAACACCATATATTTT.